The 28 T cell receptor beta chains listed next were all sequenced from one sample in a study of CD8+ T cells in alopecia areata. Following RNA extraction, reverse transcription yielded cDNA that acted as the sequencing template. The data were produced by immunoSEQ multiplex PCR, yet TCRdb's version contains in-frame clones alone and is incomplete. The table includes hundreds of thousands of clones, 50% to 60% detected once. The sample consisted of CD4+ T cells sorted from blood, taken at week 0. These TCRs come from a human donor with alopecia areata.

The chain links TRBV27 to TRBJ2-1; 9 nucleotides match TRBD2. The germline V gene encodes CDR1 MNHEY and CDR2 SMNVEV (reference sequence). The CDR3 consists of 16 residues. Trimming at V came to 7 bases and at J to 7 bases, leaving 14 bases not matched to a gene. This CDR3 is CASTRTSGLAMNEQFF. CDR3 in DNA: TGTGCCAGCACTAGAACCTCGGGACTAGCTATGAATGAGCAGTTCTTC.

As concerns this clone: One base away lies a much larger clone, so this may be a sequencing read error. This rearrangement joins TRBV9 to TRBJ2-2; D not certain. Trimming removed 2 bases from V and 2 bases from J, with 1 base in between. The CDR3 loop spans 12 amino acids. The germline CDR1 and CDR2 sequences are SGDLS and YYNGEE. The CDR3: CASSVNTGELFF. CDR3 sequence (DNA): TGTGCCAGCAGCGTTAACACCGGGGAGCTGTTTTTT.

This chain links TRBV30 with TRBJ2-3; TRBD2 agrees at 7 bases. The V gene's germline CDR1 is GTSNPN and CDR2 SVGIG (reference sequence). J gave up 1 base and V 1 base, and 14 bases lay outside the gene matches. This CDR3 region has 18 residues. The CDR3 nucleotides read TGTGCCTGGAGTGCAAGGTGGGCGGCGGGAGAGGGCACAGATACGCAGTATTTT. This gives the protein CAWSARWAAGEGTDTQYF.

The gene calls are TRBV27 and TRBJ2-3; 9 positions match TRBD1. The CDR3 extends over 17 amino acids. V dropped 5 bases and J dropped 1; count of bases not matched to a gene: 10. CDR1 and CDR2 (germline): MNHEY, SMNVEV (reference sequence). This CDR3 reads CASSLHRGRPRTDTQYF. In DNA, the CDR3 is TGTGCCAGCAGTCTCCACAGGGGGCGTCCCCGCACAGATACGCAGTATTTT.

This chain connects TRBV9 to TRBJ1-4; 12 bases are shared with TRBD1. After removal of 1 base from V and 8 bases from J, the junction contained 3 bases not matched to a gene. The CDR3 length is 15 residues. Germline CDR1 and CDR2: SGDLS and YYNGEE. The CDR3 loop is CASSVTGTGGEKLFF. CDR3 DNA: TGTGCCAGCAGCGTAACCGGGACAGGGGGCGAAAAACTGTTTTTT.

This clone was seen only a few times. DNA for the CDR3: TGTGCCAGCAGCTACGAAGGGGGCACTGAAGCTTTCTTT. Translation gives CASSYEGGTEAFF. This chain joins TRBV11-2 and TRBJ1-1; D may be TRBD1 (6 bases). Germline V gene lookup returns CDR1 SGHAT and CDR2 FQNNGV. The CDR3 runs to 13 residues. The ends were cut back, 4 bases at V and 4 bases at J, with 10 bases in the middle.

The table lists this clone with a few counts. V and J are TRBV5-4 and TRBJ1-2; the D is unclear. The ends were cut back, 0 bases at V and 0 bases at J, with 6 bases in the middle. The CDR3 is 14 amino acids. Germline lookup yields CDR1 SGHNT and CDR2 YYREEE (reference sequence). CDR3 sequence reads: CASSLEIANYGYTF. The CDR3 DNA sequence: TGTGCCAGCAGCTTGGAGATAGCTAACTATGGCTACACCTTC. Drawing the rest from reference TRBV5-4 and TRBJ1-2, the complete variable domain is ETGVTQSPTHLIKTRGQQVTLRCSSQSGHNTVSWYQQALGQGPQFIFQYYREEENGRGNFPPRFSGLQFPNYSSELNVNALELDDSALYLCASSLEIANYGYTFGSGTRLTVV.

This clone was found a few times. The chain employs TRBV5-4 and TRBJ2-1, with unresolved D. The V and J ends lost 0 bases and 5 bases respectively, with 3 bases between them. The CDR3 runs to 12 residues. Germline V gene sequence: CDR1 SGHNT, CDR2 YYREEE (reference sequence). The CDR3 protein is CASSLVNNEQFF. In DNA form, the CDR3 reads TGTGCCAGCAGCTTGGTTAACAATGAGCAGTTCTTC.

The rearrangement joins TRBV30 to TRBJ1-1; no firm D call. CDR1 and CDR2 (germline): GTSNPN, SVGIG (reference sequence). CDR3 length equals 14 residues. The V end lost 0 bases, the J end lost 4 bases, and 12 bases lay between the germline ends. The CDR3 DNA follows: TGTGCCTGGAGTGTACAGACGGGAGGCACTGAAGCTTTCTTT. It is translated as CAWSVQTGGTEAFF.

This clone showed up just a few times. This sample includes further DNA sequences coding for the same CDR3. The chain is built from TRBV5-1 and TRBJ2-1; 11 nucleotides align to TRBD2. CDR3 length equals 16 residues. Per the germline V gene, CDR1 is SGHRS and CDR2 is YFSETQ. The V and J ends lost 4 bases and 0 bases, in that order; junction bases with no gene match: 3. The CDR3 bases are TGCGCCAGCAGCCTAACTAGCGGGGGCTCCTACAATGAGCAGTTCTTC. Translated, it gives CASSLTSGGSYNEQFF.

The rearrangement joins TRBV27 to TRBJ2-7, with unresolved D. Trimming stripped 3 bases from V and 9 bases from J, with 9 bases between. CDR1 and CDR2 (germline): MNHEY, SMNVEV (reference sequence). The CDR3 spans 11 residues. The DNA for the CDR3 is TGTGCCAGCAGTTTCTGGTTCGGGCAGTACTTC. Amino acid sequence: CASSFWFGQYF.

CDR3 amino acids: CSVERILTDTQYF. The CDR3 DNA sequence: TGCAGCGTTGAGAGGATTCTCACAGATACGCAGTATTTT. The chain combines TRBV29-1 with TRBJ2-3, with D unclear. The germline V gene has CDR1 SQVTM and CDR2 ANQGSEA. The CDR3 totals 13 residues. Trimming left V 3 bases short and J 2 bases short, with 9 bases between.

The rearrangement uses TRBV27 and TRBJ1-1; weak D call: TRBD1 (5 bases). V was clipped by 2 bases and J by 5 bases, with 9 bases between them. Germline V gene lookup returns CDR1 MNHEY and CDR2 SMNVEV (reference sequence). The CDR3 runs 13 residues. In DNA form, the CDR3 reads TGTGCCAGCAGTTTAACAAGGGGAACTGAAGCTTTCTTT. Protein product: CASSLTRGTEAFF.

The V gene is TRBV30, the J gene TRBJ1-5; TRBD1 matches 7 bases. Trimming removed 3 bases from V and 1 base from J; junction bases left unmatched: 6. Germline assignment: CDR1 GTSNPN and CDR2 SVGIG (reference sequence). CDR3 size: 15 residues. The CDR3 is CAWSLKGASNQPQHF. The CDR3 region has the DNA TGTGCCTGGAGCTTAAAGGGGGCGAGCAATCAGCCCCAGCATTTT.

The V gene is TRBV5-1, the J gene TRBJ2-7; no firm D call. Germline CDR1 SGHRS, CDR2 YFSETQ. V shed 1 base and J shed 2 bases, with 13 bases lying between them. The CDR3 totals 15 residues. In DNA, the CDR3 is TGCGCCAGCAGCTTGTCCGGCAGCCCAGCCTACGAGCAGTACTTC. This gives the protein CASSLSGSPAYEQYF.

J is TRBJ1-1 and V is TRBV14; 8 positions agree with TRBD1. V shed 4 bases, J shed 3 bases, and the junction held 10 bases outside the gene matches. The CDR3 consists of 16 residues. Per germline, CDR1 SGHDN and CDR2 FVKESK. CDR3 region: CASSPTDRVMDTEAFF. The CDR3 nucleotides read TGTGCCAGCAGCCCTACGGACAGGGTGATGGACACTGAAGCTTTCTTT.

V and J are TRBV25-1 and TRBJ2-1; 11 bases are a match to TRBD2. The CDR3 length is 17 residues. With V trimmed by 4 bases and J by 6 bases, 11 bases remained unmatched. Germline assignment: CDR1 MGHDK and CDR2 SYGVNS. CDR3: CASSATVTSGTINEQFF. The CDR3 coding sequence is TGTGCCAGCAGTGCCACAGTGACTAGCGGGACTATCAATGAGCAGTTCTTC.

This clone was counted a single time. At the DNA level, this CDR3 is encoded by other sequences in the same sample as well. The rearrangement uses TRBV30 and TRBJ1-2; D is possibly TRBD1 (5 bases). The CDR3 runs 11 residues. V lost 0 bases, J lost 7 bases, and 6 bases lay in between. Germline CDR1 reads GTSNPN; CDR2 reads SVGIG (reference sequence). CDR3 protein: CAWSVGVGYTF. The CDR3 DNA is TGTGCCTGGAGTGTAGGGGTTGGCTACACCTTC.

This clone has just one count. This rearrangement joins TRBV2 to TRBJ1-5; D gene ambiguous. CDR1 is SNHLY and CDR2 is FYNNEI in the germline V gene. V lost 5 bases to trimming and J lost 6 bases, with 11 bases between them. The CDR3 extends over 13 amino acids. CDR3 sequence: CASSKEFSQPQHF. CDR3 coding DNA: TGTGCCAGCAGTAAAGAGTTTAGTCAGCCCCAGCATTTT.

The chain is built from TRBV5-1 and TRBJ2-3; 7 bases fit TRBD1. CDR3 length: 14 amino acids. V shed 5 bases, J shed 6 bases, and the junction held 9 bases outside the gene matches. Germline assignment: CDR1 SGHRS and CDR2 YFSETQ. The DNA of the CDR3 is TGCGCCAGCAGAGTTGGACAGGCGATGGATACGCAGTATTTT. It is translated as CASRVGQAMDTQYF.

The CDR3 reads CASSVTGTEAFF. CDR3 bases: TGTGCCAGCAGTGTGACAGGGACTGAAGCTTTCTTT. The rearrangement links TRBV6-1 to TRBJ1-1; 7 positions match TRBD1. CDR3 length: 12 amino acids. The germline CDR1 and CDR2 sequences are MNHNS and SASEGT. The junction had 1 base not matched to a gene; V was cut back by 4 bases and J by 5 bases.

This clone was picked up one time. The V call is TRBV30, the J call TRBJ1-4, with D maybe TRBD1 (6 bases). CDR3 length: 13 residues. V shed 3 bases and J shed 7 bases, with 12 bases lying between them. CDR1 GTSNPN and CDR2 SVGIG come from the germline V gene (reference sequence). The CDR3 region is CAWSDTGIEKLFF. CDR3 sequence (DNA): TGTGCCTGGAGCGATACAGGGATTGAAAAACTGTTTTTT.

The genes are TRBV30 and TRBJ2-7, with D perhaps matching TRBD1 or TRBD2 (5 bases each). V was cut by 0 bases and J by 0 bases, with 12 bases left in between. The germline CDR1 and CDR2 sequences are GTSNPN and SVGIG (reference sequence). This CDR3 is 15 amino acids long. CDR3 nucleotides: TGTGCCTGGAGTGTAAGGCCAGGGACCTCCTACGAGCAGTACTTC. Translated, it gives CAWSVRPGTSYEQYF.

This clone came up once. The chain carries TRBV5-1 and TRBJ2-5; TRBD1 matches at 12 bases. The CDR3 consists of 16 residues. With 5 bases clipped from V and 4 bases from J, the junction kept 9 bases outside the gene matches. Per the germline V gene, CDR1 is SGHRS and CDR2 is YFSETQ. Here the CDR3 reads CASSPTGTGGAETQYF. CDR3 coding DNA: TGCGCCAGCAGTCCTACCGGGACAGGGGGCGCAGAGACCCAGTACTTC.

V gene TRBV29-1 combines with J gene TRBJ2-5; D unclear. The CDR3 runs to 13 residues. Trimming took off 5 bases at V and 0 bases at J, with 10 bases between the two ends. Looked up from germline, CDR1 is SQVTM and CDR2 is ANQGSEA. The CDR3 is CSVSYGYQETQYF. CDR3 DNA: TGCAGCGTTAGCTACGGGTACCAAGAGACCCAGTACTTC. The full variable domain, its missing parts supplied by reference TRBV29-1 and TRBJ2-5, is SAVISQKPSRDICQRGTSLTIQCQVDSQVTMMFWYRQQPGQSLTLIATANQGSEATYESGFVIDKFPISRPNLTFSTLTVSNMSPEDSSIYLCSVSYGYQETQYFGPGTRLLVL.

The J gene is TRBJ2-3, the V gene TRBV2; D uncertain. The germline gives CDR1 SNHLY, CDR2 FYNNEI. The V end lost 4 bases, the J end lost 11 bases, and 10 bases lay between the germline ends. The CDR3 consists of 11 residues. CDR3 sequence: CASSGDGEQYF. DNA of the CDR3: TGTGCCAGCAGTGGAGATGGGGAGCAGTATTTT. Using reference TRBV2 and TRBJ2-3 for the parts outside the CDR3, the full variable domain is EPEVTQTPSHQVTQMGQEVILRCVPISNHLYFYWYRQILGQKVEFLVSFYNNEISEKSEIFDDQFSVERPDGSNFTLKIRSTKLEDSAMYFCASSGDGEQYFGPGTRLTVL.

This chain links TRBV19 with TRBJ1-2; 7 positions agree with TRBD1. CDR1 and CDR2 (germline): LNHDA, SQIVND (reference sequence). The CDR3 consists of 13 residues. Losses at the gene ends were 4 bases for V and 2 bases for J; bases not matched to a gene: 1. The CDR3: CASSTGGNYGYTF. In DNA, the CDR3 is TGTGCCAGTAGTACAGGGGGAAACTATGGCTACACCTTC.

The chain has TRBV30 and TRBJ2-3, with D possibly matching TRBD2 (5 bases). The CDR3 is 13 residues long. Germline CDR1 is GTSNPN and CDR2 is SVGIG (reference sequence). Trimming removed 3 bases at V and 5 bases at J, with 12 bases between. CDR3 residues: CAWSIAGVDTQYF. The CDR3 DNA reads TGTGCCTGGAGCATCGCCGGGGTAGATACGCAGTATTTT.